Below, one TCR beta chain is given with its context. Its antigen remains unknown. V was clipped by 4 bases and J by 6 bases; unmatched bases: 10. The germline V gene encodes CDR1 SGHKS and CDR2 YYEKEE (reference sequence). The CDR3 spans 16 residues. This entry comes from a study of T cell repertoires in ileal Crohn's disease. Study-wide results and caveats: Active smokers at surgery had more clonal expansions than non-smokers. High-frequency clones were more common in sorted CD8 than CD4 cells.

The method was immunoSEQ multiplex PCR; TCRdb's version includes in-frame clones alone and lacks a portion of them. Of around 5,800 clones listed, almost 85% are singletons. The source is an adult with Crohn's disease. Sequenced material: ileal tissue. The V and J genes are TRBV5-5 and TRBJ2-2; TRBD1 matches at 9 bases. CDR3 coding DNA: TGTGCCAGCAGCGTTACCGGGACAGGGATGGCCGGGGAGCTGTTTTTT. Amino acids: CASSVTGTGMAGELFF.